This TCR beta chain was identified during a study of T cells expressing NK-cell markers. In the case of this clonotype: Its antigen remains unknown.

Each CDR3 protein gets one entry in TCRdb, which reprocessed the 5' RACE reads and gives no DNA. The table gives 450,000 to 600,000 distinct CDR3 sequences; the top ten clones make up about 3.6% of it. Findings and caveats of the study: Among CD8+ T cells from several donors, dominant NKG2C+ clonotypes accounted for roughly 1.0-7.0%.

The CDR3 covers 11 residues. Germline CDR1 is DFQATT and CDR2 is SNEGSKA (reference sequence). The chain couples TRBV20-1 to TRBJ2-1. Sample: blood T cells: a sorted CD56 or NKG2C T cell subset, CD4+ or CD8+ T cells, or bulk PBMC T cells (not recorded which). The source of this sequence is a man aged 18 to 30 in good health. The CDR3 spells CSARGTDEQFF.